This T cell receptor beta chain was identified in a study of T cells in localized non-small cell lung cancer (dated by TCRdb to 2018 to 2020). Regarding the research as a whole: Comparing tumors with uninvolved tumor-adjacent lungs, the study looked at the T cell repertoires of hundreds of patients with early-stage NSCLC. The cohort consisted of around 250 treatment-naive NSCLC patients whose localized lung tumors had been resected. NSCLC patients had a mean age of roughly 69 years, and about 140 were male and about a hundred female. What the authors observed across the whole study: Uninvolved tumor-adjacent lung showed the highest T cell clonality, higher than tumor, which suggests more focused antigenic responses in the uninvolved tumor-adjacent lung. A median of roughly 58 of the top 100 tumor clones were detected in paired uninvolved adjacent lung, and 25 to 35 of these tumor clones were also found among the top 100 clones of the paired uninvolved adjacent lung. Because multi-region sequencing of the tumors was not done, intratumor heterogeneity could not be ruled out. Because of the exploratory design, TCR variables were selected using unadjusted p-values without false-discovery rate correction. Higher blood T cell density associated with longer overall survival, while higher adjacent-lung clonality associated with shorter survival.

V is trimmed back by 0 bases and J by 5 bases, and the junction contains 6 bases that no gene match accounts for. The CDR3 contains 15 residues, cysteine and phenylalanine counted. Of the read, only the CDR3 DNA is kept; its 45 bases are in frame from base 1. Via the germline V gene, CDR1 is MNHGY and CDR2 SAAAGT. TCR beta CDR3 regions were sequenced from DNA using the immunoSEQ Assay. As for the original processing: To compute T cell density, TCR beta template counts were normalized to usable DNA, which was estimated by amplifying housekeeping genes. The preseqR package was used to estimate richness by extrapolating to 400,000 templates for PBMC samples and to 120,000 templates for tissue samples. Clonality was taken to be one minus Pielou's evenness. Differential abundance testing on productive amino-acid clonotypes, with a minimum total count of 5 and an alpha of 0.1, was used to identify tissue-enriched TCRs. The Jaccard Index and the Morisita Overlap Index were used to measure repertoire overlap between compartments. GLIPH grouped TCR beta CDR3s together with public tetramer-defined viral CDR3s, and a viral motif had to include at least three viral sequences and show V-gene enrichment. TCRdb carries this immuneACCESS record with in-frame sequences only. Its versions omit some clonotypes, under half of them owing to an unresolved V gene in the studies checked, with the rest unexplained. V and J calls and clone size come straight from that table; D and trimming were deduced from the DNA. For this sample there are 1,500 to 2,000 clones; 28% appear just once. In total, the top ten clones hold roughly 19% of the sample.

Uninvolved adjacent lung was sampled at least 2 cm away from the tumor margin, and two independent pathologists confirmed that the tissue had no atypia. At diagnosis, peripheral blood, uninvolved tumor-adjacent lung and tumor were collected and were preserved as a mix of fresh-frozen and FFPE material. In its sample, this clone was seen a few times. Its antigen specificity is not known. No base quality values were provided; no much bigger clone lies one nucleotide off. The rearrangement combines TRBV6-8 with TRBJ2-5; 7 junctional bases match TRBD1. Here the sequenced sample was normal lung tissue next to the tumor, taken before any cancer treatment. The receptor was derived from a male donor at least 60 years old with stage I squamous cell lung carcinoma. The nucleotide sequence reads TGTGCCAGCAGTTACTCTAGGGGGCGCCCGGAGACCCAGTACTTC. It is translated as CASSYSRGRPETQYF.